Following are 26 T cell receptor beta chains from one sample sequenced in a study of radiotherapy plus CTLA-4 blockade in lung cancer. The table came from immunoSEQ multiplex PCR; TCRdb's copy has only in-frame clones and leaves some out. The sample shows about 28,000 clones, roughly three quarters of them seen only once. Sequenced here: peripheral blood, sampled from a patient treated with radiotherapy plus ipilimumab. These receptors came from a human donor with non-small cell lung cancer that progressed on radiotherapy plus ipilimumab.

This clone has only a few counts. V is TRBV5-1 and J is TRBJ1-2; 7 nucleotides line up with TRBD1. CDR1 is SGHRS and CDR2 is YFSETQ in the germline V gene. The CDR3 totals 14 residues. With 7 bases clipped from V and 1 base from J, the junction kept 7 bases outside the gene matches. DNA of the CDR3: TGCGCCAGCGGGCAGGGGGACCATAACTATGGCTACACCTTC. It is translated as CASGQGDHNYGYTF.

This clone was counted once. The CDR3 loop is CASKDISGVPLHF. CDR3 DNA sequence: TGTGCCAGTAAAGACATATCGGGGGTACCCCTCCACTTT. This chain uses TRBV19 with TRBJ1-6; tentative D call: TRBD1 (5 bases). The CDR3 loop spans 13 amino acids. With 7 bases removed from V and 12 bases from J, the gap between germline ends came to 16 bases. The germline V gene has CDR1 LNHDA and CDR2 SQIVND (reference sequence).

With regard to this clone: At one end the junction does not follow the germline gene, possibly because of a read error. At the DNA level, this CDR3 is encoded by other sequences in the same sample as well. V is TRBV5-4 and J is TRBJ1-2, with a weak D call TRBD1 (5 bases). The CDR3 spans 14 residues. Germline lookup yields CDR1 SGHNT and CDR2 YYREEE (reference sequence). CDR3 region: CASRLGGGGYGYTF. CDR3 sequence (DNA): TGTGCCAGCAGATTGGGGGGGGGAGGGTATGGCTACACCTTC. Combining the CDR3 with reference TRBV5-4 and TRBJ1-2 gives the whole variable domain ETGVTQSPTHLIKTRGQQVTLRCSSQSGHNTVSWYQQALGQGPQFIFQYYREEENGRGNFPPRFSGLQFPNYSSELNVNALELDDSALYLCASRLGGGGYGYTFGSGTRLTVV.

The CDR3 coding sequence is TGTGCCAGTCGGACGGGCGGGAATCGGCCCGGGGAGCTGTTTTTT. It encodes CASRTGGNRPGELFF. The V and J genes are TRBV28 and TRBJ2-2; D is perhaps TRBD2 (6 bases). CDR3 size: 15 residues. Germline loops: CDR1 MDHEN, CDR2 SYDVKM. V lost 9 bases to trimming and J lost 6 bases, with 20 bases between them.

The V call is TRBV28, the J call TRBJ1-5; D call uncertain. V lost 3 bases and J 9 bases, leaving 6 bases between the germline ends. Germline-derived CDR1 and CDR2 are MDHEN and SYDVKM. The CDR3 is made up of 11 amino acids. Here the CDR3 reads CASSFPGPQHF. The CDR3 DNA follows: TGTGCCAGCAGTTTCCCGGGGCCCCAGCATTTT.

J is TRBJ1-4 and V is TRBV28, with TRBD1 matching over 9 bases. J lost 8 bases, V lost 6 bases, and 10 bases had no gene match. Germline V CDR1 and CDR2: MDHEN, SYDVKM. CDR3 length: 15 residues. CDR3 bases: TGTGCCAGCAGCTATTCCGGGACAGGGTGGGAAAAACTGTTTTTT. Residues: CASSYSGTGWEKLFF.

The gene calls are TRBV21-1 and TRBJ1-5; the table's D call TRBD1 went unverified against the DNA. TRBV21-1 is a pseudogene. The CDR3 runs 18 residues. This CDR3 is CASSIGDRGQLSNQPQHF. CDR3 nucleotide sequence: TGTGCCAGCAGCATAGGGGACAGGGGTCAGCTTAGCAATCAGCCCCAGCATTTT.

This clone appeared a few times. The rearrangement joins TRBV28 to TRBJ2-1, with D possibly being TRBD1 or TRBD2 (6 bases each). Germline V lookup: CDR1 MDHEN, CDR2 SYDVKM. Trimming left V 3 bases short and J 9 bases short, with 12 bases between. The CDR3 has 13 amino acids. CDR3 sequence: CASSLGGGLEQFF. The CDR3 region has the DNA TGTGCCAGCAGTTTGGGGGGCGGGCTTGAGCAGTTCTTC.

The J gene is TRBJ2-3, the V gene TRBV19; D call uncertain. Germline CDR1 reads LNHDA; CDR2 reads SQIVND (reference sequence). This CDR3 is 13 amino acids long. Between the trimmed V and J ends, which lost 0 bases and 4 bases, there was a span of 5 bases. The CDR3 nucleotides are TGTGCCAGTAGTATAGACGGAGCAGATACGCAGTATTTT. It codes for CASSIDGADTQYF.

The rearrangement uses TRBV19 and TRBJ2-7; D possibly matches TRBD1 or TRBD2 (5 bases each). The CDR3 is made up of 13 amino acids. Trimming shortened V by 3 bases and J by 6 bases, and 12 bases separated the two germline ends. Germline V gene data show CDR1 as LNHDA and CDR2 as SQIVND (reference sequence). The CDR3 DNA reads TGTGCCAGTAGTATCGGGGCCTTTGGCGAGCAGTACTTC. This gives the protein CASSIGAFGEQYF.

This clone was detected only once. The chain carries TRBV28 and TRBJ2-7; 8 bases agree with TRBD1. The CDR3 has 14 amino acids. V was pared by 5 bases and J by 2 bases, with 5 bases of the junction left unmatched. CDR1 MDHEN and CDR2 SYDVKM come from the germline V gene. The CDR3 DNA sequence: TGTGCCAGCAGTCGGACAGGGCAAACCTACGAGCAGTACTTC. This translates into CASSRTGQTYEQYF. Together with reference TRBV28 and TRBJ2-7, the CDR3 gives the full variable domain: DVKVTQSSRYLVKRTGEKVFLECVQDMDHENMFWYRQDPGLGLRLIYFSYDVKMKEKGDIPEGYSVSREKKERFSLILESASTNQTSMYLCASSRTGQTYEQYFGPGTRLTVT.

The chain uses TRBV5-1 and TRBJ1-1; TRBD1 matches 7 bases. The CDR3 has 15 residues. The V segment lost 4 bases and the J segment 1 base; nucleotides outside the gene matches: 7. Germline CDR1 SGHRS, CDR2 YFSETQ. The CDR3 region is CASSAGGRGNTEAFF. The DNA for the CDR3 is TGCGCCAGCAGCGCAGGGGGAAGGGGGAACACTGAAGCTTTCTTT.

This clone showed up just once. The chain employs TRBV7-5 and TRBJ1-2. TRBV7-5 is flagged as a pseudogene. The CDR3 runs to 16 residues. The CDR3 nucleotides are TGTGTCAGAAGCTCAGGCGGTCTGGAGGGTCGGGGTGGCTACACCTTC. It translates to CVRSSGGLEGRGGYTF.

The J gene is TRBJ1-1, the V gene TRBV10-1; D perhaps matches TRBD1 (5 bases). The CDR3 loop spans 14 amino acids. V was cut by 3 bases and J by 4 bases, with 12 bases left in between. Germline CDR1 is WNHNN and CDR2 is SYGVQD (reference sequence). CDR3 sequence reads: CASSDPGMGTEAFF. CDR3 DNA sequence: TGCGCCAGCAGTGATCCAGGGATGGGCACTGAAGCTTTCTTT.

The chain has TRBV6-1 and TRBJ1-3, with D unresolved. Germline V gene sequence: CDR1 MNHNS, CDR2 SASEGT. The CDR3 extends over 15 amino acids. Trimming stripped 7 bases from V and 0 bases from J, with 13 bases between. CDR3 DNA sequence: TGTGCCAGCACGGCCGGCCGGGGCTCTGGAAACACCATATATTTT. It translates to CASTAGRGSGNTIYF.

The gene calls are TRBV18 and TRBJ2-7; 8 positions match TRBD2. The CDR3 extends over 16 amino acids. The junction had 11 bases not matched to a gene; V was cut back by 3 bases and J by 4 bases. Germline V gene sequence: CDR1 KGHSH, CDR2 LQKENI. CDR3 DNA sequence: TGTGCCAGCTCACCCCTGGGGCCGGGGGGGGAATACGAGCAGTACTTC. Its protein is CASSPLGPGGEYEQYF.

This rearrangement joins TRBV15 to TRBJ1-5, with D uncertain. The germline CDR1 and CDR2 sequences are LNHNV and YYDKDF (reference sequence). The CDR3 loop spans 14 amino acids. V lost 1 base to trimming and J lost 7 bases, with 11 bases between them. Written as DNA, the CDR3 is TGTGCCACCAGCAGAGGCCGGGTACGGCAGCCCCAGCATTTT. Its translation is CATSRGRVRQPQHF.

Only one count was recorded for this clone. The CDR3 loop is CASRLRDRGNEKLFF. CDR3 nucleotides: TGTGCCAGCAGACTCCGGGACAGGGGTAACGAAAAACTGTTTTTT. The genes are TRBV6-5 and TRBJ1-4, with 10 bases that match TRBD1. The ends lost 6 bases at V and 8 bases at J; junction bases unmatched: 9. Germline CDR1 reads MNHEY; CDR2 reads SVGAGI. The CDR3 runs to 15 residues.

A remark on this clone: One junction end disagrees with the germline gene, perhaps due to a read error. J is TRBJ2-2 and V is TRBV5-1; 9 positions agree with TRBD2. Per germline, CDR1 SGHRS and CDR2 YFSETQ. This CDR3 has 19 amino acids. As DNA, the CDR3 is TGCGCCAGCAGTTTGGGTATGGTTTCGGGACTAGCAGCCCCCGGGGAGCTGTTTTTT. Translating gives CASSLGMVSGLAAPGELFF.

The V and J genes are TRBV18 and TRBJ2-1, with 9 bases identical to TRBD1. There are 15 residues in the CDR3. Germline V gives CDR1 KGHSH, CDR2 LQKENI. V trimming: 2 bases; J trimming: 5 bases; junction bases outside the gene matches: 4. DNA for the CDR3: TGTGCCAGCTCACCATGGACAGGGGCCGACAATGAGCAGTTCTTC. Protein product: CASSPWTGADNEQFF. Drawing the rest from reference TRBV18 and TRBJ2-1, the complete variable domain is NAGVMQNPRHLVRRRGQEARLRCSPMKGHSHVYWYRQLPEEGLKFMVYLQKENIIDESGMPKERFSAEFPKEGPSILRIQQVVRGDSAAYFCASSPWTGADNEQFFGPGTRLTVL.

The gene calls are TRBV27 and TRBJ2-7; D is perhaps TRBD2 (6 bases). Trimming cost V 0 bases and J 5 bases, with 11 bases left between them. Germline-derived CDR1 and CDR2 are MNHEY and SMNVEV (reference sequence). The CDR3 totals 14 residues. The CDR3 bases are TGTGCCAGCAGTTTATCTGGGGGGACCGACGAGCAGTACTTC. Residues: CASSLSGGTDEQYF.

CDR3 nucleotide sequence: TGTGCCAGTATCTCGTTTGAGGGCTACAATGAGCAGTTCTTC. Its translation is CASISFEGYNEQFF. This chain joins TRBV19 and TRBJ2-1; weak D call: TRBD2 (5 bases). The germline V and J ends were trimmed by 7 bases and 3 bases, with 13 bases remaining between them. Germline lookup yields CDR1 LNHDA and CDR2 SQIVND (reference sequence). The CDR3 extends over 14 amino acids.

This chain connects TRBV9 to TRBJ2-1, with 10 bases that match TRBD2. V lost 7 bases and J lost 9; bases outside the gene matches: 13. The CDR3 runs to 15 residues. Germline CDR1 is SGDLS and CDR2 is YYNGEE. The CDR3 spells CASGPTSGNRGEQFF. DNA of the CDR3: TGTGCCAGCGGCCCAACTAGCGGGAACCGAGGTGAGCAGTTCTTC. The full variable domain, with the rest looked up from reference TRBV9 and TRBJ2-1, is DSGVTQTPKHLITATGQRVTLRCSPRSGDLSVYWYQQSLDQGLQFLIQYYNGEERAKGNILERFSAQQFPDLHSELNLSSLELGDSALYFCASGPTSGNRGEQFFGPGTRLTVL.

CDR3 amino acids: CASSSYETNYGYTF. The CDR3 DNA is TGTGCCAGCTCCAGTTACGAAACTAACTATGGCTACACCTTC. The chain combines TRBV18 with TRBJ1-2; D is unclear. The V and J ends lost 6 bases and 0 bases respectively, with 11 bases between them. The CDR3 covers 14 residues. The germline gives CDR1 KGHSH, CDR2 LQKENI.

This clone was seen once. This chain uses TRBV9 with TRBJ2-7; no clear D. The V gene lost 2 bases and the J gene lost 0 bases, with 6 bases spanning the gap. CDR3 length equals 13 residues. Germline CDR1 reads SGDLS; CDR2 reads YYNGEE. CDR3 region: CASSVSSSYEQYF. CDR3 DNA: TGTGCCAGCAGCGTGTCAAGCTCCTACGAGCAGTACTTC.

The chain recombines TRBV29-1 with TRBJ2-5; D gene uncertain. Per the germline V gene, CDR1 is SQVTM and CDR2 is ANQGSEA. This CDR3 is 12 amino acids long. V lost 4 bases, J lost 5 bases, and 11 bases lay in between. CDR3 sequence reads: CSVVAVRETQYF. The CDR3 region has the DNA TGCAGCGTTGTCGCGGTCAGGGAGACCCAGTACTTC.